What follows are 10 T cell receptor beta chains derived from one specimen sequenced in a study of shared clonotypes between healthy human individuals (dated by TCRdb to 2020 to 2022). The library came from the immunoSEQ multiplex PCR assay. The clones in this table, taken by TCRdb from immuneACCESS, are in-frame only. Not every clone is retained; where verified, under half of the shortfall comes from an unresolved V gene, and the cause of the rest is unknown. This sample comprises a few million clones, approximately 94% of them detected only once. The ten largest clones represent 0.14% of the sample. The source material was naive CD4+ T cells sorted from blood. The cell subset or site tag for this specimen amounts to: CD45RA+ positively selected. The receptors were gathered from a man aged 18 to 29 in good health.

The chain combines TRBV6-1 with TRBJ1-2; 12 positions match TRBD1. The CDR3 length is 16 residues. Germline V gene data show CDR1 as MNHNS and CDR2 as SASEGT. Trimming at V came to 4 bases and at J to 7 bases, leaving 10 bases not matched to a gene. This chain's CDR3 is CASSAQTGQGARGYTF. DNA for the CDR3: TGTGCCAGCAGTGCCCAGACGGGACAGGGGGCGCGTGGCTACACCTTC.

This rearrangement joins TRBV6-1 to TRBJ2-7; 12 nucleotides align to TRBD2. The CDR3 totals 14 residues. Germline loops: CDR1 MNHNS, CDR2 SASEGT. Unmatched junction bases numbered 1, after V lost 6 bases and J lost 1 base. This chain's CDR3 is CASRLAGGSYEQYF. CDR3 nucleotides: TGTGCCAGCAGGCTAGCGGGAGGGTCCTACGAGCAGTACTTC.

To note about this clone: This sample also contains other DNA sequences that code for the same CDR3. V is TRBV19 and J is TRBJ2-2, with D hard to call. This CDR3 has 11 residues. V lost 1 base to trimming and J lost 8 bases, with 2 bases between them. Germline V gene data show CDR1 as LNHDA and CDR2 as SQIVND (reference sequence). CDR3 coding DNA: TGTGCCAGTAGTATAGTTGGGGAGCTGTTTTTT. Its translation: CASSIVGELFF.

This clone was counted a single time. The chain is built from TRBV18 and TRBJ1-2, with D unresolved. CDR1 and CDR2 (germline): KGHSH, LQKENI. This CDR3 spans 13 amino acids. V lost 3 bases to trimming and J lost 6 bases, with 11 bases between them. The DNA for the CDR3 is TGTGCCAGCTCACCCCAAGTGTCTGATGGCTACACCTTC. Its translation: CASSPQVSDGYTF.

V gene TRBV6-5 combines with J gene TRBJ2-5; 10 nucleotides align to TRBD2. CDR3 size: 15 residues. V shed 2 bases, J shed 5 bases, and the junction held 5 bases outside the gene matches. CDR1 and CDR2 (germline): MNHEY, SVGAGI. CDR3 loop: CASSYTMTSGETQYF. The CDR3 nucleotides read TGTGCCAGCAGTTACACCATGACTAGCGGGGAGACCCAGTACTTC.

The chain links TRBV4-3 to TRBJ2-1, with TRBD2 identical over 13 bases. From germline, CDR1 is LGHNA and CDR2 YSLEER. V lost 2 bases, J lost 7 bases, and 5 bases stayed unmatched. The CDR3 covers 16 residues. The DNA for the CDR3 is TGCGCCAGCAGCCAACAACTAGCGGGAGGGTCTAATGAGCAGTTCTTC. As protein: CASSQQLAGGSNEQFF.

The chain couples TRBV6-1 to TRBJ1-5, with a possible D match to TRBD1 (5 bases). Trimming cost V 7 bases and J 4 bases, with 14 bases left between them. The germline V gene has CDR1 MNHNS and CDR2 SASEGT. The CDR3 runs to 14 residues. In DNA form, the CDR3 reads TGTGCCAGCAATCGACAGCCCCTAAATCAGCCCCAGCATTTT. This sequence encodes CASNRQPLNQPQHF.

This sequence joins TRBV19 and TRBJ2-1; D remains ambiguous. The CDR3 length is 13 residues. Germline-derived CDR1 and CDR2 are LNHDA and SQIVND (reference sequence). Trimming shortened V by 6 bases and J by 0 bases, and 6 bases separated the two germline ends. CDR3 protein: CASSSDSYNEQFF. For the CDR3, the DNA is TGTGCCAGTAGCAGCGACTCCTACAATGAGCAGTTCTTC.

The chain joins TRBV4-3 to TRBJ2-5, with a possible D match to TRBD2 (6 bases). The CDR3 runs to 15 residues. Germline CDR1 LGHNA, CDR2 YSLEER. Trimming shortened V by 0 bases and J by 5 bases, and 13 bases separated the two germline ends. In DNA, the CDR3 is TGCGCCAGCAGCCAAGAGCCCCGGGAGTTTGAGACCCAGTACTTC. It specifies CASSQEPREFETQYF.

This clone was observed a single time. The chain's CDR3 is CASSLVQGNTGELFF. The CDR3 coding sequence is TGTGCCAGCAGCTTAGTACAGGGGAACACCGGGGAGCTGTTTTTT. This chain joins TRBV7-2 and TRBJ2-2, with TRBD1 as a possible D gene (6 bases). From germline, CDR1 is SGHTA and CDR2 FQGNSA. The CDR3 extends over 15 amino acids. Trimming shortened V by 1 base and J by 1 base, and 7 bases separated the two germline ends.